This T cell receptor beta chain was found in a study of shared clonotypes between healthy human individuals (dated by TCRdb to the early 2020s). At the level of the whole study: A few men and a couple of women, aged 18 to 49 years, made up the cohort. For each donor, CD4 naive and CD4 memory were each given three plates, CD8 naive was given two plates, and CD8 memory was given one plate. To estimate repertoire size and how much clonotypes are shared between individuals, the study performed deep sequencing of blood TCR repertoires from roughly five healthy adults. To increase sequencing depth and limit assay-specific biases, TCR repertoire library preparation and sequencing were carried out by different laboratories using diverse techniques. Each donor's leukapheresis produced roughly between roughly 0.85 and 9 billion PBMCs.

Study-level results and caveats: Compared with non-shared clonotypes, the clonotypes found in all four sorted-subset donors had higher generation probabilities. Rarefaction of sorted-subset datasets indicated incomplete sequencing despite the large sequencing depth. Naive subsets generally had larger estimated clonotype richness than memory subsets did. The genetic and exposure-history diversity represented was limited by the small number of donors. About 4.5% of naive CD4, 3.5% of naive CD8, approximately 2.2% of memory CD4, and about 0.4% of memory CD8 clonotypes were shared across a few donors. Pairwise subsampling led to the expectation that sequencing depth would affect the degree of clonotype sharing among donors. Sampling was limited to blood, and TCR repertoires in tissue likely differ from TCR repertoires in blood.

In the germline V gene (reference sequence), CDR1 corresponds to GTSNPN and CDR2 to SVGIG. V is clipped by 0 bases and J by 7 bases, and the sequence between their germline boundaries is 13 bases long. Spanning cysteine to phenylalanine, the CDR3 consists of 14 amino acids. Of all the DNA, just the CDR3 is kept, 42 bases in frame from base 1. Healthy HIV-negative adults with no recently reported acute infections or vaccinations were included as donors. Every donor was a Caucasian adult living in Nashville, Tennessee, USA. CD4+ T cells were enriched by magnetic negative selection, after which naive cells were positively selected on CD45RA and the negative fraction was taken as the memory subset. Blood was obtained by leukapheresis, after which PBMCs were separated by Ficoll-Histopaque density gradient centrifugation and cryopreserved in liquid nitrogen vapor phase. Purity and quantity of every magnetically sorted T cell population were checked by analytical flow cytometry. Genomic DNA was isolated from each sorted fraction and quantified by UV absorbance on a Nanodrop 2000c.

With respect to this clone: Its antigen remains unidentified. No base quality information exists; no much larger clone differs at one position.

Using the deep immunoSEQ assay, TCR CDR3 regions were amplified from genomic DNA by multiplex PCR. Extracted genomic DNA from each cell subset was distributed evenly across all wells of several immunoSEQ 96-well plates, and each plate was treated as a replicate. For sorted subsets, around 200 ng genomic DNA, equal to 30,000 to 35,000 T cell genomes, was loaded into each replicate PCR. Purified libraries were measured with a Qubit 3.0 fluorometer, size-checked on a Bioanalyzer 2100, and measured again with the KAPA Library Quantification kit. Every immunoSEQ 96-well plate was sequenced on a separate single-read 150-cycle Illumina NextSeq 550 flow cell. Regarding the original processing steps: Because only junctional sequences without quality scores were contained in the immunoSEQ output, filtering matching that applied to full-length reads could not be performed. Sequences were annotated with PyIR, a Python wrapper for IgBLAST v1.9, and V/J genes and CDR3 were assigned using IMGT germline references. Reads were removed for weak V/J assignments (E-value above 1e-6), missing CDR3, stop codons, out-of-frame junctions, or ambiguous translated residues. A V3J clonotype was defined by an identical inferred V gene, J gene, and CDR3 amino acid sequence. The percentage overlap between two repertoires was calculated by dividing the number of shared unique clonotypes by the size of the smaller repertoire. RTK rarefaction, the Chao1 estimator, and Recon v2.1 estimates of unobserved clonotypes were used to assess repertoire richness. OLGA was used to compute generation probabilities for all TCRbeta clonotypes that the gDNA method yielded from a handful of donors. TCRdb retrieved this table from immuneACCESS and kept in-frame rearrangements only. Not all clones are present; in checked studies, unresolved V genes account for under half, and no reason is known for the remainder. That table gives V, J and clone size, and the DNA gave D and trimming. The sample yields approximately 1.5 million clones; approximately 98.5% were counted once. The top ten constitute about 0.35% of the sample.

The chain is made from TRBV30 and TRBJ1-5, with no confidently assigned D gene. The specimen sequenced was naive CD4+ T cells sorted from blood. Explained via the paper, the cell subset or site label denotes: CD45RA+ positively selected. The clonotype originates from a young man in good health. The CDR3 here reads CAWSVGSPGQPQHF. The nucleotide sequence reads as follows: TGTGCCTGGAGTGTTGGGTCCCCCGGCCAGCCCCAGCATTTT.